What follows are 20 T cell receptor beta chains derived from one specimen sequenced in a study of blood T cell repertoires in COVID-19. This table comes from immunoSEQ multiplex PCR, and its TCRdb copy is limited to in-frame clones, with some not included. This sample has about 380,000 clones; 81% occur once, and the top ten carry 0.85% to 1.2%. The specimen was peripheral blood. The origin of the receptors is a human donor with acute or convalescent COVID-19. The donor label of this sample is uncertain.

V is TRBV11-1 and J is TRBJ2-2; D call uncertain. The CDR3 extends over 13 amino acids. V was clipped by 1 base and J by 4 bases, with 4 bases between them. CDR1 and CDR2 (germline): SGHAT, FQDESV (reference sequence). The CDR3 sequence is CASSLVRTGELFF. CDR3 DNA sequence: TGTGCCAGCAGCTTAGTCCGCACCGGGGAGCTGTTTTTT.

The genes are TRBV7-9 and TRBJ2-1; 14 bases match TRBD2. CDR1 is SEHNR and CDR2 is FQNEAQ in the germline V gene (reference sequence). The CDR3 has 18 amino acids. V gave up 5 bases and J gave up 1 base; unmatched junction bases: 7. CDR3 sequence reads: CASSQKTSGRGSYNEQFF. The CDR3 DNA reads as TGTGCCAGCAGCCAAAAGACTAGCGGGAGGGGGTCCTACAATGAGCAGTTCTTC.

The V gene is TRBV7-2, the J gene TRBJ1-5; D unclear. Trimming removed 0 bases from V and 7 bases from J, with 7 bases in between. CDR3 length: 13 residues. Looked up from germline, CDR1 is SGHTA and CDR2 is FQGNSA. The CDR3 is CASSLAIRQPQHF. The CDR3 nucleotides read TGTGCCAGCAGCTTAGCGATACGGCAGCCCCAGCATTTT.

The gene calls are TRBV28 and TRBJ2-5; tentatively, D is TRBD2 (6 bases). CDR3 length equals 13 residues. Germline values: CDR1 MDHEN, CDR2 SYDVKM. The ends were cut back, 8 bases at V and 5 bases at J, with 15 bases in the middle. The CDR3 protein is CASRPGGMETQYF. The CDR3 region has the DNA TGTGCCAGCCGACCCGGGGGAATGGAGACCCAGTACTTC. The whole variable domain, filled in from reference TRBV28 and TRBJ2-5, reads DVKVTQSSRYLVKRTGEKVFLECVQDMDHENMFWYRQDPGLGLRLIYFSYDVKMKEKGDIPEGYSVSREKKERFSLILESASTNQTSMYLCASRPGGMETQYFGPGTRLLVL.

The chain recombines TRBV12-3 or TRBV12-4 with TRBJ1-5; no firm D call. CDR3 length equals 12 residues. Trimming cost V 3 bases and J 5 bases, with 5 bases left between them. The DNA for the CDR3 is TGTGCCAGCAGTTTCCTGTATCAGCCCCAGCATTTT. Translating gives CASSFLYQPQHF.

The chain is built from TRBV29-1 and TRBJ2-7; 8 nucleotides agree with TRBD1. The ends lost 2 bases at V and 6 bases at J; junction bases unmatched: 6. The CDR3 contains 13 residues. CDR1 is SQVTM and CDR2 is ANQGSEA in the germline V gene. CDR3 coding DNA: TGCAGCGTTGAAAAGGACAGGGTAGGCGAGCAGTACTTC. As protein: CSVEKDRVGEQYF.

This clone was seen just once. The chain couples TRBV6-5 to TRBJ2-6; D not certain. V shed 2 bases and J shed 4 bases, with 9 bases lying between them. Germline V gives CDR1 MNHEY, CDR2 SVGAGI. The CDR3 is 15 residues long. The CDR3 sequence is CASSYEDFGANVLTF. CDR3 nucleotides: TGTGCCAGCAGTTACGAGGATTTCGGGGCCAACGTCCTGACTTTC.

The chain recombines TRBV3-1 (or the pseudogene TRBV3-2) with TRBJ1-3; D call uncertain. The V and J ends lost 2 bases and 0 bases respectively, with 5 bases between them. The CDR3 totals 14 residues. The germline CDR1 and CDR2 sequences are LGHDT and YNNKEL (reference sequence). In DNA form, the CDR3 reads TGTGCCAGCAGCCAACGGGTCTCTGGAAACACCATATATTTT. It specifies CASSQRVSGNTIYF.

DNA for the CDR3: TGTGCCAGCAGCTCTAGGGGCAGAGCCAGCTCTGGAAACACCATATATTTT. This codes for CASSSRGRASSGNTIYF. The chain links TRBV7-8 to TRBJ1-3; a weak D match, TRBD1 (5 bases). Germline V gene data show CDR1 as SGHVS and CDR2 as FQNEAQ. This CDR3 region has 17 residues. V shed 4 bases and J shed 0 bases, with 16 bases lying between them.

CDR3 protein: CSVGVQGIGETQYF. CDR3 nucleotide sequence: TGCAGCGTTGGGGTGCAGGGGATCGGGGAGACCCAGTACTTC. The rearrangement joins TRBV29-1 to TRBJ2-5, with D possibly matching TRBD1 (6 bases). CDR3 length equals 14 residues. Trimming shortened V by 4 bases and J by 5 bases, and 17 bases separated the two germline ends. Looked up from germline, CDR1 is SQVTM and CDR2 is ANQGSEA.

The genes are TRBV7-2 and TRBJ2-1; 7 bases line up with TRBD1. This CDR3 region has 15 residues. Germline assignment: CDR1 SGHTA and CDR2 FQGNSA. The V and J ends lost 4 bases and 7 bases, in that order; junction bases with no gene match: 10. Here the CDR3 DNA reads TGTGCCAGCAGCTCTATGGGGACAGTTAAAAATGAGCAGTTCTTC. Protein: CASSSMGTVKNEQFF. The full variable domain, rest sourced from reference TRBV7-2 and TRBJ2-1, is GAGVSQSPSNKVTEKGKDVELRCDPISGHTALYWYRQSLGQGLEFLIYFQGNSAPDKSGLPSDRFSAERTGGSVSTLTIQRTQQEDSAVYLCASSSMGTVKNEQFFGPGTRLTVL.

In DNA, the CDR3 is TGCAGCGTTGATGGCGGGGGGCCCAACAATGAGCAGTTCTTC. Amino acid sequence: CSVDGGGPNNEQFF. J is TRBJ2-1 and V is TRBV29-1; 8 bases align to TRBD2. J was trimmed by 5 bases and V by 3 bases; bases with no gene match: 6. Germline V gene sequence: CDR1 SQVTM, CDR2 ANQGSEA. CDR3 length: 14 residues.

This clone occurred a few times. In DNA, the CDR3 is TGTGCCATCAGTGCAAACAGGGGCTATGGCTACACCTTC. It specifies CAISANRGYGYTF. The V gene is TRBV10-3, the J gene TRBJ1-2; 7 nucleotides align to TRBD1. The CDR3 is 13 amino acids. J was trimmed by 4 bases and V by 4 bases; bases with no gene match: 3. The V gene's germline CDR1 is ENHRY and CDR2 SYGVKD.

The chain links TRBV6-1 to TRBJ1-2; tentative D call: TRBD1 (6 bases). The CDR3 has 17 residues. V dropped 0 bases and J dropped 5 bases, with 19 bases sitting between them. Germline V gives CDR1 MNHNS, CDR2 SASEGT. The DNA of the CDR3 is TGTGCCAGCAGTGAAGCGCCTGGAGGCTTTACAGGGTATGGCTACACCTTC. Its translation: CASSEAPGGFTGYGYTF.

This sequence joins TRBV6-5 and TRBJ1-6; D ambiguous. The CDR3 is made up of 14 amino acids. V lost 2 bases and J 6 bases, leaving 8 bases between the germline ends. Per the germline V gene, CDR1 is MNHEY and CDR2 is SVGAGI. CDR3 bases: TGTGCCAGCAGTTACGAGGGATTTAATTCACCCCTCCACTTT. Translating gives CASSYEGFNSPLHF.

The chain recombines TRBV30 with TRBJ1-2, with D uncertain. The V and J ends lost 2 bases and 4 bases respectively, with 8 bases between them. The CDR3 loop spans 12 amino acids. CDR1 is GTSNPN and CDR2 is SVGIG in the germline V gene (reference sequence). CDR3 region: CAWSPRLYGYTF. The CDR3 DNA reads TGTGCCTGGAGTCCGCGGCTCTATGGCTACACCTTC.

V gene TRBV30 combines with J gene TRBJ1-4, with TRBD1 matching over 7 bases. Germline V gene data show CDR1 as GTSNPN and CDR2 as SVGIG (reference sequence). CDR3 length equals 14 residues. The V gene end was trimmed by 3 bases and the J gene end by 4 bases; junction bases not matched to a gene: 5. CDR3 residues: CAWRQGSFNEKLFF. CDR3 in DNA: TGTGCCTGGAGACAGGGGAGCTTTAATGAAAAACTGTTTTTT.

This chain links TRBV14 with TRBJ1-4, with D maybe TRBD1 (6 bases). CDR1 SGHDN and CDR2 FVKESK come from the germline V gene. The CDR3 covers 15 residues. Trimming removed 0 bases at V and 6 bases at J, with 11 bases between. The CDR3 sequence: CASSQDRGRDEKLFF. The CDR3 DNA is TGTGCCAGCAGCCAAGACAGGGGCCGGGATGAAAAACTGTTTTTT. Filled out from reference TRBV14 and TRBJ1-4, the complete variable domain reads EAGVTQFPSHSVIEKGQTVTLRCDPISGHDNLYWYRRVMGKEIKFLLHFVKESKQDESGMPNNRFLAERTGGTYSTLKVQPAELEDSGVYFCASSQDRGRDEKLFFGSGTQLSVL.

The chain recombines TRBV18 with TRBJ1-2, with 7 bases lining up with TRBD1. The V segment lost 2 bases and the J segment 2 bases; nucleotides outside the gene matches: 5. Per the germline V gene, CDR1 is KGHSH and CDR2 is LQKENI. The CDR3 totals 15 residues. CDR3 amino acids: CASSPGQDSNYGYTF. The CDR3 nucleotides are TGTGCCAGCTCACCAGGACAGGATAGCAACTATGGCTACACCTTC.

This clone came up a few times. The CDR3 bases are TGTGCCAGCAGTCCCTCCCAGGTGTATGGCTACACCTTC. Translation: CASSPSQVYGYTF. This rearrangement joins TRBV12-3 or TRBV12-4 to TRBJ1-2; D unresolved. This CDR3 region has 13 residues. V was cut by 5 bases and J by 5 bases, with 12 bases left in between.